One sample yielded the 15 T cell receptor beta chains listed below, sequenced in a study of CD8+CD57+ T cells in acquired aplastic anemia. Genomic DNA templated the TCR beta VDJ and CDR3 profiling. TCRdb re-called the reads with MiXCR, one entry per CDR3 protein. Here the sample spans about 100,000 distinct CDR3 sequences, 51% being singletons. The sample was sorted CD4+, CD8+, or CD8+CD57+ T cells (not recorded which) from PBMCs. These receptors were collected from a human donor in good health, serving as a control.

The chain is built from TRBV10-3 and TRBJ2-1; 9 nucleotides agree with TRBD2. Germline lookup yields CDR1 ENHRY and CDR2 SYGVKD. V lost 4 bases to trimming and J lost 8 bases; unmatched junction nucleotides: 9. CDR3 length: 15 amino acids. In DNA, the CDR3 is TGTGCCATCAGTGTTCCTAGCGGGAATTTCCATGAGCAGTTCTTC. This encodes CAISVPSGNFHEQFF.

The sample holds one count of this clonotype. The V gene is TRBV29-1, the J gene TRBJ2-3; maybe TRBD1 (5 bases). This CDR3 spans 15 amino acids. The germline gives CDR1 SQVTM, CDR2 ANQGSEA. V lost 3 bases, J lost 0 bases, and 13 bases lay in between. DNA for the CDR3: TGCAGCGTTGAGCCGGACACCGCCAGCACAGATACGCAGTATTTT. Residues: CSVEPDTASTDTQYF.

The chain has TRBV19 and TRBJ1-1; no definite D call. This CDR3 has 13 residues. Trimming removed 8 bases from V and 8 bases from J, with 18 bases in between. The germline V gene encodes CDR1 LNHDA and CDR2 SQIVND (reference sequence). The DNA of the CDR3 is TGTGCCAGTTCTCGATATGCGGATAGGGAAGCTTTCTTT. The encoded protein is CASSRYADREAFF.

The rearrangement joins TRBV29-1 to TRBJ1-2; 9 bases agree with TRBD1. CDR3 size: 13 residues. J lost 5 bases, V lost 5 bases, and 6 bases had no gene match. Per the germline V gene, CDR1 is SQVTM and CDR2 is ANQGSEA. CDR3 residues: CSVRTGVGYGYTF. CDR3 DNA: TGCAGCGTTAGGACAGGGGTAGGGTATGGCTACACCTTC.

By sample fraction, this clonotype is medium-sized. The V and J genes are TRBV15 and TRBJ2-7; a possible D gene is TRBD1 (5 bases). The CDR3 is 14 residues long. Germline V CDR1 and CDR2: LNHNV, YYDKDF (reference sequence). V was shortened by 3 bases and J by 0 bases, with 9 bases between the two germline ends. CDR3 residues: CATSSQQASYEQYF. The DNA of the CDR3 is TGTGCCACCAGCAGTCAACAGGCCTCCTACGAGCAGTACTTC.

This clonotype was observed a few times. The chain recombines TRBV10-3 with TRBJ1-1; D is possibly TRBD1 (5 bases). Trimming removed 2 bases from V and 0 bases from J, with 10 bases in between. CDR1 ENHRY and CDR2 SYGVKD come from the germline V gene. The CDR3 is 15 amino acids. CDR3 sequence: CAISEGARMNTEAFF. The DNA of the CDR3 is TGTGCCATCAGTGAGGGGGCGCGGATGAACACTGAAGCTTTCTTT.

This clonotype was picked up many times. The chain links TRBV27 to TRBJ1-2; D call uncertain. CDR3 length equals 11 residues. V lost 7 bases and J lost 3, with 6 bases in between. Germline V gives CDR1 MNHEY, CDR2 SMNVEV (reference sequence). CDR3 loop: CASIGDYGYTF. For the CDR3, the DNA is TGTGCCAGCATTGGGGACTATGGCTACACCTTC.

The chain couples TRBV10-3 to TRBJ1-6; 7 bases match TRBD1. V dropped 8 bases and J dropped 4; count of bases not matched to a gene: 11. Per germline, CDR1 ENHRY and CDR2 SYGVKD. This CDR3 has 16 residues. The CDR3 nucleotides are TGTGCCATCTTACGCTCCCCGGGACAGTATAATTCACCCCTCCACTTT. Protein product: CAILRSPGQYNSPLHF.

Remarks on this clonotype: The CDR3 does not end in the conserved phenylalanine or tryptophan, so this is likely a read error. The J gene is TRBJ2-5, the V gene TRBV9, with D unresolved. This CDR3 has 14 residues. Germline V gene sequence: CDR1 SGDLS, CDR2 YYNGEE. V was clipped by 0 bases and J by 7 bases, with 13 bases between them. Written as DNA, the CDR3 is TGTGCCAGCAGCGTAGAAGACCCACCGACGACCCAGTACCTC. This sequence encodes CASSVEDPPTTQYL.

This clonotype has ten or more counts. This chain links TRBV6-1 with TRBJ1-5; D ambiguous. This CDR3 region has 14 residues. V was clipped by 1 base and J by 4 bases, with 8 bases between them. Germline V gene data show CDR1 as MNHNS and CDR2 as SASEGT. CDR3 sequence: CASSEVMGNQPQHF. In nucleotides, the CDR3 is TGTGCCAGCAGTGAAGTTATGGGGAATCAGCCCCAGCATTTT.

This clonotype occurred a few times. The rearrangement joins TRBV10-3 to TRBJ2-5; 13 bases map to TRBD2. The V segment lost 4 bases and the J segment 2 bases; nucleotides outside the gene matches: 1. This CDR3 comprises 15 residues. Looked up from germline, CDR1 is ENHRY and CDR2 is SYGVKD. The CDR3 coding sequence is TGTGCCATCAGTGCGGGACTAGCGGGGCAAGAGACCCAGTACTTC. Translated: CAISAGLAGQETQYF.

This clonotype was seen repeatedly, ten times or more. The gene calls are TRBV4-1 and TRBJ2-7; D call uncertain. The CDR3 totals 13 residues. Trimming left V 0 bases short and J 2 bases short, with 5 bases between. Germline values: CDR1 MGHRA, CDR2 YSYEKL. The CDR3 DNA sequence: TGCGCCAGCAGCCAAGAAGGAGCCTACGAGCAGTACTTC. Protein product: CASSQEGAYEQYF.

The V call is TRBV25-1, the J call TRBJ2-7, with D possibly matching TRBD2 (7 bases). CDR1 and CDR2 from the germline V gene are MGHDK and SYGVNS. Trimming took off 4 bases at V and 5 bases at J, with 15 bases between the two ends. The CDR3 sequence is 14 residues long. CDR3 in DNA: TGTGCCAGCAGTGGGGGGGGCAGGGTGAACGAGCAGTACTTC. Protein: CASSGGGRVNEQYF.

Regarding this clonotype: This may be a read error, as it is one base from a much larger clone. In this CDR3 the conserved last residue, phenylalanine or tryptophan, is missing, so a read error is likely. The genes are TRBV27 and TRBJ1-1; D is unresolved. CDR1 MNHEY and CDR2 SMNVEV come from the germline V gene (reference sequence). The CDR3 totals 14 residues. V was shortened by 0 bases and J by 1 base, with 6 bases between the two germline ends. The CDR3 region has the DNA TGTGCCAGCAGTTTATCGAACTCGAACACTGAAGCTTTCTCT. It specifies CASSLSNSNTEAFS.

V usage is TRBV7-3 and J usage is TRBJ2-1; 7 bases align to TRBD2. The CDR3 covers 15 residues. V shed 2 bases, J shed 7 bases, and the junction held 8 bases outside the gene matches. Germline V CDR1 and CDR2: SGHTA, FQGTGA. This CDR3 is CASSLGGGPRNEQFF. The DNA for the CDR3 is TGTGCCAGCAGCTTAGGCGGGGGACCAAGAAATGAGCAGTTCTTC.